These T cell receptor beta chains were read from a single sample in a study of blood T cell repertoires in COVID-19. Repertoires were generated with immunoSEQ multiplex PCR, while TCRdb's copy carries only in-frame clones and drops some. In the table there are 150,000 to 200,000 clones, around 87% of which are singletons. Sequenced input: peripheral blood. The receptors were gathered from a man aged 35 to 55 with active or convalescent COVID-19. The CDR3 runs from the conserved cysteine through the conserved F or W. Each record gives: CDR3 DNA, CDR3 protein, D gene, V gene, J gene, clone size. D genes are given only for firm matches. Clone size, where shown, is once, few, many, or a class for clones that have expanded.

CDR3nt: TGTGCCAGCAGTGAAACGGGCTCCTATAATTCACCCCTCCACTTT
CDR3aa: CASSETGSYNSPLHF
d_gene: NA
v_gene: TRBV6-1
j_gene: TRBJ1-6
abundance: NA

CDR3nt: TGTGCCAGCAGCTTAGCGCCTTTGGGACAGGGTTATGATCAGCCCCAGCATTTT
CDR3aa: CASSLAPLGQGYDQPQHF
d_gene: TRBD1
v_gene: TRBV7-9
j_gene: TRBJ1-5
abundance: once

CDR3nt: TGTGCCACCAGCACTTTGGGGACAGGGACTGTGAAGACCCAGTACTTC
CDR3aa: CATSTLGTGTVKTQYF
d_gene: TRBD1
v_gene: TRBV15
j_gene: TRBJ2-5
abundance: NA

CDR3nt: TGCGCCGGGCCACAGGGAAGGACTGAAGCTTTCTTT
CDR3aa: CAGPQGRTEAFF
d_gene: NA
v_gene: TRBV10-1
j_gene: TRBJ1-1
abundance: NA

CDR3nt: TGTGCCACCAGTGATTACGGGACTAGCGCTGAGCAGTTCTTC
CDR3aa: CATSDYGTSAEQFF
d_gene: TRBD2
v_gene: TRBV24-1
j_gene: TRBJ2-1
abundance: NA

CDR3nt: TGTGCCAGCAGCAAACAGGGAGCCGCCTATGGCTACACCTTC
CDR3aa: CASSKQGAAYGYTF
d_gene: NA
v_gene: TRBV28
j_gene: TRBJ1-2
abundance: NA

CDR3nt: TGTGCCAGCAGTTACCTTCGGGACAGAGCCTCTGAGGACACCTTC
CDR3aa: CASSYLRDRASEDTF
d_gene: TRBD1
v_gene: TRBV6-5
j_gene: TRBJ1-2
abundance: NA

CDR3nt: TGTGCCAGCTCATGGACTAGCGAGAACACCGGGGAGCTGTTTTTT
CDR3aa: CASSWTSENTGELFF
d_gene: TRBD2
v_gene: TRBV18
j_gene: TRBJ2-2
abundance: NA

CDR3nt: TGTGCCAGCAGCACAGACAGCAGGAACACTGAAGCTTTCTTT
CDR3aa: CASSTDSRNTEAFF
d_gene: NA
v_gene: TRBV5-4
j_gene: TRBJ1-1
abundance: NA

CDR3nt: TGCGCCAGCAGCCAAGATCCCATACTAGCCAAAAACATTCAGTACTTC
CDR3aa: CASSQDPILAKNIQYF
d_gene: NA
v_gene: TRBV4-3
j_gene: TRBJ2-4
abundance: NA

CDR3nt: TGTGCCAGCCAGTGGCGGACCGGGACTTGGGGCACTGAAGCTTTCTTT
CDR3aa: CASQWRTGTWGTEAFF
d_gene: NA
v_gene: TRBV28
j_gene: TRBJ1-1
abundance: NA

CDR3nt: TGTGCCAGTTCCGGACCAGGGGTCGAGACCCAGTACTTC
CDR3aa: CASSGPGVETQYF
d_gene: NA
v_gene: TRBV2
j_gene: TRBJ2-5
abundance: NA

CDR3nt: TGTGCCAGCTCACCGGCAGGGGGTGGAAATCAGCCCCAGCATTTT
CDR3aa: CASSPAGGGNQPQHF
d_gene: TRBD1
v_gene: TRBV18
j_gene: TRBJ1-5
abundance: once

CDR3nt: TGTGCTAGTGGTCCCGACGACAGTGGGCAGCCCCAGCATTTT
CDR3aa: CASGPDDSGQPQHF
d_gene: NA
v_gene: TRBV12-5
j_gene: TRBJ1-5
abundance: NA

CDR3nt: TGTGCCAGCAGTGACCAACAGGGGACACCCCTCCACTTT
CDR3aa: CASSDQQGTPLHF
d_gene: TRBD1
v_gene: TRBV6-1
j_gene: TRBJ1-6
abundance: NA

CDR3nt: TGTGCCAGCAGCTTAGATATGTTCAATGAGCAGTTCTTC
CDR3aa: CASSLDMFNEQFF
d_gene: NA
v_gene: TRBV11-3
j_gene: TRBJ2-1
abundance: NA

CDR3nt: TGTGCCAGCAGCTTAGCTGGAACAGTTTCCACTGAAGCTTTCTTT
CDR3aa: CASSLAGTVSTEAFF
d_gene: NA
v_gene: TRBV11-1
j_gene: TRBJ1-1
abundance: NA

CDR3nt: TGTGCCAGCAGCCCTCACATCTCTGGGGCCAACGTCCTGACTTTC
CDR3aa: CASSPHISGANVLTF
d_gene: NA
v_gene: TRBV9
j_gene: TRBJ2-6
abundance: NA

CDR3nt: TGCGCCAGCAGCCCCGGGGGGCTTGAAGCTTTCTTT
CDR3aa: CASSPGGLEAFF
d_gene: NA
v_gene: TRBV10-2
j_gene: TRBJ1-1
abundance: NA